This record concerns one TCR beta chain sequence. Its antigen has not been determined. No base qualities exist here, and no much larger clone lies one base off it. This entry belongs to a study of control samples from healthy donors and cancer patients (dated by TCRdb to about 2020). The CDR3 starts with the cysteine, ends with the phenylalanine, and has 14 residues. Solely the CDR3 DNA is kept, with 42 bases framed from the first base. V gives up 2 bases and J gives up 5 bases, and the segment between their germline ends measures 10 bases. According to the germline V gene, CDR1 reads MNHEY and CDR2 reads SVGAGI. The library was prepared using the immunoSEQ multiplex PCR assay. TCRdb re-hosts the immuneACCESS table, in-frame sequences only. Its copies lack some clones; in the studies checked, an unresolved V gene accounts for under half of them, and the cause for the rest is not known. The sample yields about 180,000 clones; about 92% were counted once. The ten largest make up 1.2% to 1.5% of the sample.

Sequencing was done on a sample of blood. The rearrangement joined TRBV6-5 to TRBJ2-1; TRBD1 is a possible D gene, resting on 6 matching bases. The TCR sequence derives from a man aged 25 to 45 in good health. The DNA sequence is given as TGTGCCAGCAGTTACCAGACAGGCAACAATGAGCAGTTCTTC. The encoded protein is CASSYQTGNNEQFF.